This TCR beta chain stems from a study of blood T cell repertoires in COVID-19. Study in general: Donors in the United States, Italy and Spain gave samples during acute or convalescent COVID-19.

Assignments of participants to cohorts depended upon their own reported clinical history. Only in-frame clones appear in the TCRdb table, and some are missing; sequencing was by immunoSEQ multiplex PCR. Of over 110,000 clones listed, roughly 83% are singletons. Sequencing input: PBMCs or T cells enriched from blood (not recorded which). The receptor was isolated from a middle-aged man with acute COVID-19.

CDR3 protein: CASSLQTNQPQHF. The CDR3, as DNA: TGTGCCAGCAGCTTACAGACTAATCAGCCCCAGCATTTT. The chain combines TRBV7-2 with TRBJ1-5, with D unresolved. Trimming shortened V by 2 bases and J by 4 bases, and 6 bases separated the two germline ends. This CDR3 comprises 13 residues. The germline gives CDR1 SGHTA, CDR2 FQGNSA.